This T cell receptor (beta chain) was observed in a study of cytomegalovirus exposure and HLA in healthy donors. About this clone: What it binds is unknown.

Primers: 60 Vbeta forward and 13 Jbeta reverse. Here immunoSEQ multiplex PCR was the method, and the copy in TCRdb shows in-frame clones only, minus some. The sample yields 110,000 or so clones, about four fifths seen once. The CDR3 sequence is 13 residues long. Germline lookup yields CDR1 SNHLY and CDR2 FYNNEI. V dropped 5 bases and J dropped 0 bases, with 7 bases sitting between them. Study-wide findings and caveats: Analysis performed later found 15,000 or so TCR beta sequences associated with HLA alleles at 0.05 false discovery rate. In the analysis, some V segments, TRBV6-2 and TRBV6-3 included, were excluded as indistinguishable.

The chain joins TRBV2 to TRBJ2-5, with no clear D. The sequenced sample consisted of PBMCs. This clonotype was sampled from a man aged 25 to 45 in good health and CMV-seronegative. CDR3 nucleotides: TGTGCCAGCAGTTCCCCCTACCAAGAGACCCAGTACTTC. Translating it yields CASSSPYQETQYF.